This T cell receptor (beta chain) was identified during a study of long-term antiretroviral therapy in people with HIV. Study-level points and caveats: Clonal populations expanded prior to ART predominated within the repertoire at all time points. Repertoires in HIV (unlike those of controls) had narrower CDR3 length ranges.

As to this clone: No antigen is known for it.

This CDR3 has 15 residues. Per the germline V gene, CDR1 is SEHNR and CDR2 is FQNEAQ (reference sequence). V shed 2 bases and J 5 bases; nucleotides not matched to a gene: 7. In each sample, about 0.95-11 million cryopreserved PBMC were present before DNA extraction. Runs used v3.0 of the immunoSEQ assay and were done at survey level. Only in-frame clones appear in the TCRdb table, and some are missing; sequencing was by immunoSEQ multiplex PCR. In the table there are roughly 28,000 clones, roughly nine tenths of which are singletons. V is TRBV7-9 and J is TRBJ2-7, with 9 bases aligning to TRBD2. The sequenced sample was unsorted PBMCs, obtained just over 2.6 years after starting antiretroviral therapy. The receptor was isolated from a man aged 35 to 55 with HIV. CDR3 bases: TGTGCCAGCAGCTTATCTAGCGGGGAGAACCACGAGCAGTACTTC. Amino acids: CASSLSSGENHEQYF.